This T cell receptor (beta chain) was sequenced for a study of cytomegalovirus exposure and HLA in healthy donors. The PCR employed 60 Vbeta primers together with 13 Jbeta primers. This table comes from immunoSEQ multiplex PCR, and its TCRdb copy is limited to in-frame clones, with some not included. This repertoire shows some 110,000 clones, roughly four fifths found once; its top ten account for 1.3%. Germline assignment: CDR1 MNHNY and CDR2 SVGAGI (reference sequence). The CDR3 length is 14 residues. Trimming left V 2 bases short and J 5 bases short, with 12 bases between. This chain uses TRBV6-6 with TRBJ1-2; possibly TRBD1 for D (5 bases). The sequencing sample was made of PBMCs. The TCR comes from a man in his forties in good health and CMV-seronegative. The CDR3 sequence is CASSYGHEVYGYTF. The CDR3 coding sequence is TGTGCCAGCAGTTACGGACATGAGGTTTATGGCTACACCTTC.